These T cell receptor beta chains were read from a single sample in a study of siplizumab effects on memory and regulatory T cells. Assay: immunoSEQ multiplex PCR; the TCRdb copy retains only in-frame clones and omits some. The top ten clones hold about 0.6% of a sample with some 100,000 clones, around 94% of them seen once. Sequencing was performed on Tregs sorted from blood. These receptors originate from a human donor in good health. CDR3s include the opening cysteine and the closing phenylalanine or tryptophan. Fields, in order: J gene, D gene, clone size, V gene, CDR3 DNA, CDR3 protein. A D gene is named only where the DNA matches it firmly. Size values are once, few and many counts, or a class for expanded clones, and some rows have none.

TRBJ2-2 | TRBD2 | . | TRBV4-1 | TGCGCCAGCAGTCGATCCGGGACTAGCGGGAGTTGGGAGCTGTTTTTT | CASSRSGTSGSWELFF
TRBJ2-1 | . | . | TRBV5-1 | TGCGCCAGCAGCTTGATGGCGGAGTCCTACAATGAGCAGTTCTTC | CASSLMAESYNEQFF
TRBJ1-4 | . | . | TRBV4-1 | TGCGCCAGCAGCCAAGACCCATTGGGACCCTGGGGTGAAAAACTGTTTTTT | CASSQDPLGPWGEKLFF
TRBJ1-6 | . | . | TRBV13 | TGTGCCAGCAGGACACGGAAATGGGATTCACCCCTCCACTTT | CASRTRKWDSPLHF
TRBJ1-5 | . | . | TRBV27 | TGTGCCAGCAGTTTGTTACGGGGTCAGCCCCAGCATTTT | CASSLLRGQPQHF
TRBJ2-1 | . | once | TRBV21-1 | TGTGCCAGCAAAGGGAGTTCCCCTCTAGCGCCGAGCTCCTACAATGAGCAGTTCTTC | CASKGSSPLAPSSYNEQFF
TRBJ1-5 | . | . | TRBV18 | TGTGCCAGCTCACTTCTGTCCGGCTACGATCAGCCCCAGCATTTT | CASSLLSGYDQPQHF
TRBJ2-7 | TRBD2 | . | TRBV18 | TGTGCCAGCTCACGGGAACTAGCGGGAACCTACGAGCAGTACTTC | CASSRELAGTYEQYF
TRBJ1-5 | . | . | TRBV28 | TGTGCCAGCCGTCGATTCGTGGGTAGAAGCAATCAGCCCCAGCATTTT | CASRRFVGRSNQPQHF
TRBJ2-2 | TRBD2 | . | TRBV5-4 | TGTGCCAGCAGCTTACTAGCGGGGGACACCGGGGAGCTGTTTTTT | CASSLLAGDTGELFF
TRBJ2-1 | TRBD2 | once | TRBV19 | TGTGCCAGTAGTCCAAGACCTCGACTAGCGGTTTACAATGAGCAGTTCTTC | CASSPRPRLAVYNEQFF
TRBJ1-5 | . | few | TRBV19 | TGTGCCAGTAGTTTATCGTTGCAGCCCCAGCATTTT | CASSLSLQPQHF
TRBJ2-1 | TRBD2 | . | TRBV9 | TGTGCCAGCAGCGCCGGGACTAGCGGGAGCCTGTACAATGAGCAGTTCTTC | CASSAGTSGSLYNEQFF
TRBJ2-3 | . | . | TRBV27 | TGTGCCAGCAGTTTCGTGGGGATCACAGATACGCAGTATTTT | CASSFVGITDTQYF
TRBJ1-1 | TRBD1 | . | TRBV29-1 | TGCAGCGTAAATACAGGGGGTAGAGACACTGAAGCTTTCTTT | CSVNTGGRDTEAFF
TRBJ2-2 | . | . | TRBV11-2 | TGTGCCAGCAGCTACCGAGGGACACTAAACACCGGGGAGCTGTTTTTT | CASSYRGTLNTGELFF
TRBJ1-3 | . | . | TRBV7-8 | TGTGCCAGCAGCCTTCCGGGGGGCTCTGGAAACACCATATATTTT | CASSLPGGSGNTIYF
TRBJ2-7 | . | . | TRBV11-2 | TGTGCCAGCAGCCCCCTATCATGGAGGGGACAATACTTC | CASSPLSWRGQYF
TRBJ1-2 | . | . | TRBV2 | TGTGCCAGCGGTGTCGGGGCCGACGGCTACACCTTC | CASGVGADGYTF
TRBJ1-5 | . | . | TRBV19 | TGTGCCAGTAGTATGTTGGGACTTCAGCCCCAGCATTTT | CASSMLGLQPQHF
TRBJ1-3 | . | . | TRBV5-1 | TGCGCCAGCAGTTATTCCGGAAACACCATATATTTT | CASSYSGNTIYF
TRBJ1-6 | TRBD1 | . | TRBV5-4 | TGTGCCAGCAGGCCCCAGGGGGCGTCGGAATCACCCCTCCACTTT | CASRPQGASESPLHF
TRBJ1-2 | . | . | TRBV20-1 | TGCAGTGTCGGCTATGGCTACACCTTC | CSVGYGYTF
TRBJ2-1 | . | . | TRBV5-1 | TGCGCCAGCAGCTCTCTCCGGGACTTCTACAATGAGCAGTTCTTC | CASSSLRDFYNEQFF
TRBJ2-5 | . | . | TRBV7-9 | TGTGCCAGCAGTCCGGTGGGGGGAGGTTACAAGACCCAGTACTTC | CASSPVGGGYKTQYF
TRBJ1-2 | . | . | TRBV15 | TGTGCCACCAGCAGAGTTCCCGGGGCGGCGCTCTATGGCTACACCTTC | CATSRVPGAALYGYTF
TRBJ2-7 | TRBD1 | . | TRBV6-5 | TGTGCCAGCAGGAGGGGACAGCGCTACGAGCAGTACTTC | CASRRGQRYEQYF
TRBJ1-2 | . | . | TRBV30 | TGTGCCTGGAGTGTTACCGCCCCGCACTATGGCTACACCTTC | CAWSVTAPHYGYTF
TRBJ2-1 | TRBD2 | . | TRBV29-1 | TGCAGCGTTCAGGGCGGGGGCTCCTACAATGAGCAGTTCTTC | CSVQGGGSYNEQFF
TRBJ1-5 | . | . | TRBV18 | TGTGCCAGCTCACCACAACAGGGCGGCAATCAGCCCCAGCATTTT | CASSPQQGGNQPQHF
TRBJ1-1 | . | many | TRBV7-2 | TGTGCCAGCAGCCAAATACAGGGTAGCAACACTGAAGCTTTCTTT | CASSQIQGSNTEAFF
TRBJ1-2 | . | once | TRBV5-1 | TGCGCCAGCAGCCAAAACCCTGACAGAAGTTATGGCTACACCTTC | CASSQNPDRSYGYTF
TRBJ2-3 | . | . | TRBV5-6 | TGTGCCAGCAGCTTCGGTGCGGCAGATACGCAGTATTTT | CASSFGAADTQYF
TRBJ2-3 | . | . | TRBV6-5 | TGTGCCAGCAGTAACAGGAGGGCAGATACGCAGTATTTT | CASSNRRADTQYF
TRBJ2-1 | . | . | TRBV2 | TGTGCCAGCAGCGTGACTCTTTACAATGAGCAGTTCTTC | CASSVTLYNEQFF
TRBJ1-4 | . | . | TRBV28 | TGTGCCAGCAGCCGGGACCTAGAAGAAAAACTGTTTTTT | CASSRDLEEKLFF
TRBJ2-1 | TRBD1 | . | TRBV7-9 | TGTGCCAGCAGCAAACCTCTCGGGACAGCCAATGAGCAGTTCTTC | CASSKPLGTANEQFF
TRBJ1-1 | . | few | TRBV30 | TGTGCCTGGAGTGTACGATTGGAGGGGCGGGCTGAAGCTTTCTTT | CAWSVRLEGRAEAFF
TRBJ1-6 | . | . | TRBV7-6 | TGTGCCAGCAGCTTACGACTTAAGGGACAACGGGGGACACCCCTCCACTTT | CASSLRLKGQRGTPLHF
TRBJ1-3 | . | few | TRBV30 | TGTGCCTGGAGTTACGGGACGTCTGGAAACACCATATATTTT | CAWSYGTSGNTIYF
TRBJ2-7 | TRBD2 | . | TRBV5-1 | TGCGCCAGCAGCTCGGGACTAGCGGGATCGCTAGCCTACGAGCAGTACTTC | CASSSGLAGSLAYEQYF
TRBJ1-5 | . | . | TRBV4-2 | TGTGCCAGCAGCCAGTACATTACCCGGACAGACAATCAGCCCCAGCATTTT | CASSQYITRTDNQPQHF
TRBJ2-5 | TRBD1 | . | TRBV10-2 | TGCGCCAGCAGTGAGTCGACAGGGGGCTCGAGAGAGACCCAGTACTTC | CASSESTGGSRETQYF
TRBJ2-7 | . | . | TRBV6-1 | TGTGCCAGCAGACCGACCGCCGGGGTGCAGTACTTC | CASRPTAGVQYF
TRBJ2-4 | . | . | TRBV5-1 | TGCGCCAGCAGCTTGATAGAGAGTGGGGGAAAAAACATTCAGTACTTC | CASSLIESGGKNIQYF
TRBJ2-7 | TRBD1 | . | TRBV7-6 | TGTGCCAGCAGCCCGGACAGGGTCTCTCGGCAGTACTTC | CASSPDRVSRQYF
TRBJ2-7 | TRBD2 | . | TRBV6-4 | TGTGCCAGCAGTCCGACTAGCGGGAGGATTACTTGGTACGAGCAGTACTTC | CASSPTSGRITWYEQYF
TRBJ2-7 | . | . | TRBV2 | TGTGCCAGCATCGCGCGTATGTACGAGCAGTACTTC | CASIARMYEQYF
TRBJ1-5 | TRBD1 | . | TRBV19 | TGTGCCAGCCGGGGAACGACAGGGGGCAATCAGCCCCAGCATTTT | CASRGTTGGNQPQHF
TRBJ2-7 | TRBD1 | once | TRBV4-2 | TGTGCCAGTGGACAGGGCTACGAGCAGTACTTC | CASGQGYEQYF
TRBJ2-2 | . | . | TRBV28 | TGTGCCAGCAGTTCCCCGGGGTTGTTGAACACCGGGGAGCTGTTTTTT | CASSSPGLLNTGELFF
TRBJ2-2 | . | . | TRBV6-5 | TGTGCCAGCAGTTTTACCAGGGGGAACACCGGGGAGCTGTTTTTT | CASSFTRGNTGELFF